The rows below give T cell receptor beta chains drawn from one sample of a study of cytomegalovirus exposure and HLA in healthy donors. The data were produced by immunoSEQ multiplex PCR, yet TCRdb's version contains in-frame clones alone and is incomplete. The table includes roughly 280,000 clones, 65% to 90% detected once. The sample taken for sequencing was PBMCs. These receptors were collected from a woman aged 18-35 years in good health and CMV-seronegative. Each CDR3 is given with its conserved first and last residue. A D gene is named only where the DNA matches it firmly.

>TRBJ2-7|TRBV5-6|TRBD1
CASSLGLVRGQGEQYF
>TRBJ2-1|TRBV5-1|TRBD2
CASSRTSGSSYNEQFF
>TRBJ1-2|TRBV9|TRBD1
CASSATGQPNYGYTF
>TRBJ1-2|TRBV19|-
CASSIGEGNYGYTF
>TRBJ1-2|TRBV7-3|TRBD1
CASSPDREYGYTF
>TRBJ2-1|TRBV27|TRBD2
CASRKPGLAINEQFF
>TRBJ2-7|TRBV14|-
CASSLSGGGEQYF
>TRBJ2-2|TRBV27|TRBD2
CASGGRGNTGELFF
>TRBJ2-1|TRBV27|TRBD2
CASSLGTSGGGEQFF
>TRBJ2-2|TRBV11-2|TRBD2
CASSLVGAGENTGELFF
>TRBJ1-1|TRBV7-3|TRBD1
CASSPQGTANTEAFF
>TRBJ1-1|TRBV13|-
CASSVLSGFTEAFF
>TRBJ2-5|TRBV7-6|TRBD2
CASSHGTSGGALETQYF
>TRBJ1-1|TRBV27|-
CASSPGERGNTEAFF
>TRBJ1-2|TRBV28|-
CASRAGGYGYTF
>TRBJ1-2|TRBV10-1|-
CASSESHTYGYTF
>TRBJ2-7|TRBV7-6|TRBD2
CASSLGLAGATTYEQYF
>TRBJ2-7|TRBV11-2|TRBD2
CASEEARAYGLVYEQYF
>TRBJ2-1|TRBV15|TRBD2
CATALAGVNEQFF
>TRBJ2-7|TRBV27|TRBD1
CASSLTGTGDYEQYF
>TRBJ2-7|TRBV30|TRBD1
CAWSATGGEQYF
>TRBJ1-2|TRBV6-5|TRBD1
CASSYGGQGDGYTF
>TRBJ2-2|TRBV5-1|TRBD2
CASSLRGGRAGELFF
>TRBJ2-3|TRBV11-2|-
CASSPRLPQYF
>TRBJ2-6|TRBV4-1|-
CASSQSSSGANVLTF
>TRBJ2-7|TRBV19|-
CASSIRDEQYF
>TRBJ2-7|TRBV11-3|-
CASSPDGEVRDEQYF
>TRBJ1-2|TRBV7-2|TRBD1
CASSLAPTGVLYTF
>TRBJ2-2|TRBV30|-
CAWSRATGELFF
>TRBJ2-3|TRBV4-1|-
CASSQDAGTDTQYF
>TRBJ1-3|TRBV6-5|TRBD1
CASSYSGQGQNTIYF
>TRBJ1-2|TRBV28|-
CASSSPRGLDYGYTF
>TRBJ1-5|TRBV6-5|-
CASTIRGVSQPQHF
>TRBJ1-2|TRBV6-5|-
CASRIWANAGYGYTF
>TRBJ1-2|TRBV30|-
CAWSRSGIYGYTF
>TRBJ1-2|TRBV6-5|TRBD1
CASTPLDRGKAGYTF
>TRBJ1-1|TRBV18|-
CASSPYRANTEAFF
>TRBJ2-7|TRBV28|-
CASSFWGEKSYEQYF
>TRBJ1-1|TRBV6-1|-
CASSGPPTYLNTEAFF
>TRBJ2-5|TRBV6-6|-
CASSPSAKETQYF
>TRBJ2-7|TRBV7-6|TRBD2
CASSPRLAEDYEQYF
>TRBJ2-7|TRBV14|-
CASSQEALVSYEQYF
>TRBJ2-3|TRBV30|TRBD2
CAWTLAGGTDTQYF
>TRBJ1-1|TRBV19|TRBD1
CASSIGQGRKNTEAFF
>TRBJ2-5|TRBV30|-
CAFSGQETQYF
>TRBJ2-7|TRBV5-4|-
CASSHGYSKILIYEQYF
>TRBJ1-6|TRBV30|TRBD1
CAWSVLFLRDRVSDSPLHF
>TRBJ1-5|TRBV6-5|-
CASSSQGISNQPQHF
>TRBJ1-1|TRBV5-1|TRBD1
CASSPGDRARNTEAFF
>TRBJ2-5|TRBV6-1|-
CASSESSGDLPPETQYF
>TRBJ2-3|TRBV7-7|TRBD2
CASSFAGGGATDTQYF